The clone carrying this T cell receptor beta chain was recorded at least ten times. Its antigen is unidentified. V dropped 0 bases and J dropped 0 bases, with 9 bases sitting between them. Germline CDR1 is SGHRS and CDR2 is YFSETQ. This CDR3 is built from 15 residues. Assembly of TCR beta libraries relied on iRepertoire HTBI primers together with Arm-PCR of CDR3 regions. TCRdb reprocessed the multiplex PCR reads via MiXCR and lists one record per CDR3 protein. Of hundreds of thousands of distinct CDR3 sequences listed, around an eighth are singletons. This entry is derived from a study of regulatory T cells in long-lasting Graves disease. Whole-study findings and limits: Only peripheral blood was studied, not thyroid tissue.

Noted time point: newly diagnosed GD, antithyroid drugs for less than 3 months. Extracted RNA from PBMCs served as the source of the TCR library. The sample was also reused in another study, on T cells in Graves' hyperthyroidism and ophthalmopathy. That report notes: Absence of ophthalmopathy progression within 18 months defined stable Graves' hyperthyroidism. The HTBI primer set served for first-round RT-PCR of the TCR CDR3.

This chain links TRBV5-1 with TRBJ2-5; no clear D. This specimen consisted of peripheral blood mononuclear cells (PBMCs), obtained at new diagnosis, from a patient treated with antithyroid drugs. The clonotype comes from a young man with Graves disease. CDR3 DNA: TGCGCCAGCAGCTTGGTCGGTAGATACCAAGAGACCCAGTACTTC. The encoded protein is CASSLVGRYQETQYF.